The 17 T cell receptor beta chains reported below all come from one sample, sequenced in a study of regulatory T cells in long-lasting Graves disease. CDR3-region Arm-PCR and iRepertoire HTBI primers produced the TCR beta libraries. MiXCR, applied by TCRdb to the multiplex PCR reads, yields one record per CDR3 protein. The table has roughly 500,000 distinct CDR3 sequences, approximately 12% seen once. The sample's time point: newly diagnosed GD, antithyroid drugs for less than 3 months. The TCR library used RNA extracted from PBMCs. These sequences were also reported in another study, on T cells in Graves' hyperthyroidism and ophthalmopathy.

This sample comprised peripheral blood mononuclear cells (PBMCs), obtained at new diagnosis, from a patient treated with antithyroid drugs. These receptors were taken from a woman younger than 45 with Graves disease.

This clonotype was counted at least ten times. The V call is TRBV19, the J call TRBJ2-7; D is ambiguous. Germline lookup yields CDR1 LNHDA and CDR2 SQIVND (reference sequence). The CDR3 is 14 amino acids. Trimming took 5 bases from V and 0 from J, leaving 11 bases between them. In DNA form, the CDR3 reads TGTGCCAGTAGTTTACACGGGCCCTCCTACGAGCAGTACTTC. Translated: CASSLHGPSYEQYF.

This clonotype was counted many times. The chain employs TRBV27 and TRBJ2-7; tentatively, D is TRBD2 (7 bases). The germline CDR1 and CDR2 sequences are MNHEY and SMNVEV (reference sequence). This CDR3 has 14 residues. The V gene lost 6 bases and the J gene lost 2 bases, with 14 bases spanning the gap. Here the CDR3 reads CASRGARGAYEQYF. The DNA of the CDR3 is TGTGCCAGCAGGGGGGCTCGGGGGGCCTACGAGCAGTACTTC.

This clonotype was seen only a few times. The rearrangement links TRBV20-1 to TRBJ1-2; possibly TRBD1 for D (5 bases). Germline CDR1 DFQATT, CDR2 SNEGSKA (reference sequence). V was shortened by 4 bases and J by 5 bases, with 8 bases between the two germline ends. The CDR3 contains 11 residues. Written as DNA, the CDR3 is TGCAGTGCTAAAGGGACTTATGGCTACACCTTC. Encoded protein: CSAKGTYGYTF.

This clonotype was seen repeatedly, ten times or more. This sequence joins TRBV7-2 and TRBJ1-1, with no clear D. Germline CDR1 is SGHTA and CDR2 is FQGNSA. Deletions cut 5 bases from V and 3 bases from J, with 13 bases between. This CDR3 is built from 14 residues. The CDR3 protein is CASSQALRDTEAFF. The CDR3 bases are TGTGCCAGCAGCCAGGCCCTGCGGGACACTGAAGCTTTCTTT.

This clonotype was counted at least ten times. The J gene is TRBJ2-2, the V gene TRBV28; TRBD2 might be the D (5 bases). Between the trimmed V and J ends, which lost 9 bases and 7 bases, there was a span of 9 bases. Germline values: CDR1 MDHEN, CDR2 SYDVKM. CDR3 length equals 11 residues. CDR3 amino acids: CASRGIGELFF. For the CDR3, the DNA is TGTGCCAGTCGGGGAATCGGGGAGCTGTTTTTT.

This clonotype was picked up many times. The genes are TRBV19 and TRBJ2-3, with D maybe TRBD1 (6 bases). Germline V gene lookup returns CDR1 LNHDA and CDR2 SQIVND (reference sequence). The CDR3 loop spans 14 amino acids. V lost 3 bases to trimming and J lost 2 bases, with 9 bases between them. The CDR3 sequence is CASSIGGVTDTQYF. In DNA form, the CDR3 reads TGTGCCAGTAGTATTGGGGGCGTCACAGATACGCAGTATTTT.

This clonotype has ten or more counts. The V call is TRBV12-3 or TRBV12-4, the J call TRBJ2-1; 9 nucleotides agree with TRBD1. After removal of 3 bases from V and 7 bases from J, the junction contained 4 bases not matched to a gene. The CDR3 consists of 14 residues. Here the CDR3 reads CASSFGTGRNEQFF. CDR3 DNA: TGTGCCAGCAGTTTTGGGACAGGGAGGAATGAGCAGTTCTTC.

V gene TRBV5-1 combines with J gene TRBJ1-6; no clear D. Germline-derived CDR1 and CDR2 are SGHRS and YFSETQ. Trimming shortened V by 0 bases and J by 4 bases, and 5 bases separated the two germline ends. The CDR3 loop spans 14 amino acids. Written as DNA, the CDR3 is TGCGCCAGCAGCTTGGACACGTATAATTCACCCCTCCACTTT. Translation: CASSLDTYNSPLHF.

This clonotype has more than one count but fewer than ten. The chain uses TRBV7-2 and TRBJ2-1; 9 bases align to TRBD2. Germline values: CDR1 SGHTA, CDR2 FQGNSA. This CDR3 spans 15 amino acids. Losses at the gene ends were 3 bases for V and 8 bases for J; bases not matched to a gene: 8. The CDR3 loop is CASSFYGREGYEQFF. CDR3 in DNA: TGTGCCAGCAGCTTTTACGGGCGGGAGGGTTATGAGCAGTTCTTC.

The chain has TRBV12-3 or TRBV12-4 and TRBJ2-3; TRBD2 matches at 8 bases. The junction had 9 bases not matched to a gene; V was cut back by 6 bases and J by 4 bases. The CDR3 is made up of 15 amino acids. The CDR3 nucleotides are TGTGCCAGCAGCCCCAGCGGGAGCTTCGCAGATACGCAGTATTTT. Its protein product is CASSPSGSFADTQYF.

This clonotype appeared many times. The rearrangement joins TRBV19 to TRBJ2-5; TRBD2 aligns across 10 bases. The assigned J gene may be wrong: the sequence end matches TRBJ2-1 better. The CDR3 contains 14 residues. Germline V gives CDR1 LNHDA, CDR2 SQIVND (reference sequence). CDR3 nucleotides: TGTGCCAGTAGTAAAGCGGGAGGGCCTGGTGAGCAGTTCTTC. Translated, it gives CASSKAGGPGEQFF.

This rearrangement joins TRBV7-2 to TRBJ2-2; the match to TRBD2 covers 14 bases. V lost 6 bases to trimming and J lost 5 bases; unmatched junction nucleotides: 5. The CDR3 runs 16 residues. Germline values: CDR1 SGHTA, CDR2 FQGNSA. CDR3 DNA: TGTGCCAGCAGGCAGGGACTAGCGGGAGAAACCGGGGAGCTGTTTTTT. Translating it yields CASRQGLAGETGELFF.

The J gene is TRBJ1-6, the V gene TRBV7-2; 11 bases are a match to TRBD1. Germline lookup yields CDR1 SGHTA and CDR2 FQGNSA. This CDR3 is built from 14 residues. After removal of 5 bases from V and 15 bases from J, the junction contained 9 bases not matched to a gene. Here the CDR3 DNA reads TGTGCCAGCAGCCTCGGACAGGGGGCGATGCTCCTCCACTTT. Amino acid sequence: CASSLGQGAMLLHF.

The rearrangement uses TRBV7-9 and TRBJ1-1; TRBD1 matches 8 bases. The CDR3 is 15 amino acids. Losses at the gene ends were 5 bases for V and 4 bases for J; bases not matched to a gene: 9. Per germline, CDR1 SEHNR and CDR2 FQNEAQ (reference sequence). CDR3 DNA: TGTGCCAGCAGCCCGATCCAGGGGGCGACCACTGAAGCTTTCTTT. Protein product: CASSPIQGATTEAFF.

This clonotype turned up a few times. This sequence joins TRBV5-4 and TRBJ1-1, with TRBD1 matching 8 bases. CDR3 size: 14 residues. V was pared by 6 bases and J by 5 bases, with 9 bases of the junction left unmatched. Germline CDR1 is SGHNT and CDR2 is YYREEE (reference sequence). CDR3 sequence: CASTRTGGRTEAFF. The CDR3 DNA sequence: TGTGCCAGCACCCGAACAGGGGGGAGAACTGAAGCTTTCTTT.

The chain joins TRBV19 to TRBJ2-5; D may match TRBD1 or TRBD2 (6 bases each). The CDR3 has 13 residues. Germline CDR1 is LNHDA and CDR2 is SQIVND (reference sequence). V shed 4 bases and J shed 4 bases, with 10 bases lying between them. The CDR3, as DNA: TGTGCCAGTAGTAGTCCGGGGGCAGAGACCCAGTACTTC. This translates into CASSSPGAETQYF.

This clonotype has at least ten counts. The DNA of the CDR3 is TGTGCCAGCAGTTGGCACGCTTATGGCTACACCTTC. Protein: CASSWHAYGYTF. This chain joins TRBV28 and TRBJ1-2; no clear D. Germline lookup yields CDR1 MDHEN and CDR2 SYDVKM. This CDR3 is 12 amino acids long. V was trimmed by 4 bases and J by 5 bases, leaving 8 bases between them.